The rows below give T cell receptor beta chains drawn from one sample of a study of blood T cell repertoires in COVID-19. Some clones are missing from TCRdb's copy, which holds only in-frame ones; the method was immunoSEQ multiplex PCR. Of about 68,000 clones in the sample, more than 70% were seen once. Sequencing used peripheral blood. The receptor set was obtained from a man aged 45 to 65 with acute or convalescent COVID-19. The CDR3 runs from the conserved cysteine through the conserved F or W. A D gene is named only where the DNA matches it firmly. The listing skips clone size in some rows; elsewhere it reads once, few, many or a size class.

. TRBJ1-2 once TRBV19 CASSRPANYGYTF TGTGCCAGTAGTCGTCCAGCTAACTATGGCTACACCTTC
TRBD2 TRBJ2-1 . TRBV7-2 CASATSGNEYEQFF TGTGCCAGCGCCACTAGCGGGAACGAGTATGAGCAGTTCTTC
. TRBJ1-1 . TRBV14 CASSQTVNTEAFF TGTGCCAGCAGCCAAACTGTGAACACTGAAGCTTTCTTT
. TRBJ1-4 . TRBV5-5 CASSTSDGLSGEKLFF TGTGCCAGCAGCACTTCGGACGGACTATCAGGTGAAAAACTGTTTTTT
TRBD1 TRBJ2-7 few TRBV30 CAWGQQGSTYEQYF TGTGCCTGGGGCCAACAGGGGAGCACCTACGAGCAGTACTTC
TRBD1 TRBJ2-5 once TRBV4-1 CASSNDRVGDRGETQYF TGCGCCAGCAGCAACGACAGGGTGGGGGATCGGGGAGAGACCCAGTACTTC
. TRBJ1-1 once TRBV15 CATSSSGFGTEAFF TGTGCCACCAGCAGCTCAGGGTTCGGCACTGAAGCTTTCTTT
TRBD1 TRBJ1-1 . TRBV5-6 CASSGTGTGGTEAFF TGTGCCAGCAGCGGGACCGGGACAGGGGGCACTGAAGCTTTCTTT
TRBD2 TRBJ2-2 few TRBV24-1 CATRGREAGELFF TGTGCCACCAGGGGACGGGAGGCCGGGGAGCTGTTTTTT
TRBD1 TRBJ1-5 . TRBV6-1 CASSDTGVSQPQHF TGTGCCAGCAGTGATACAGGGGTTTCTCAGCCCCAGCATTTT
. TRBJ1-2 few TRBV10-3 CAISDGTRGYTF TGTGCCATCAGTGATGGGACAAGGGGCTACACCTTC
. TRBJ2-1 . TRBV7-8 CASTPLGSSAYNEQFF TGTGCCAGCACCCCGTTAGGTTCTAGCGCCTACAATGAGCAGTTCTTC
TRBD2 TRBJ2-1 . TRBV11-2 CASSTGGSKGNEQFF TGTGCCAGCAGCACCGGGGGGAGCAAGGGCAATGAGCAGTTCTTC
. TRBJ2-3 . TRBV6-5 CASSYGETGAQYF TGTGCCAGCAGTTACGGGGAGACGGGAGCGCAGTATTTT
TRBD1 TRBJ2-6 . TRBV10-3 CAISEDRGGFSGANVLTF TGTGCCATCAGTGAAGACAGGGGGGGCTTCTCTGGGGCCAACGTCCTGACTTTC
TRBD1 TRBJ1-2 . TRBV27 CASRPGQGPYYGYTF TGTGCCAGCAGACCCGGACAGGGGCCATACTATGGCTACACCTTC
. TRBJ1-1 . TRBV13 CASRERGTEAFF TGTGCCAGCAGAGAACGGGGAACTGAAGCTTTCTTT
. TRBJ1-6 . TRBV7-6 CASSFKGTQGQSPLHF TGTGCCAGCAGCTTCAAGGGCACGCAGGGGCAATCACCCCTCCACTTT
TRBD2 TRBJ2-7 . TRBV27 CASSLKAGGAYEQYF TGTGCCAGCAGTTTAAAAGCGGGAGGGGCCTACGAGCAGTACTTC
. TRBJ2-7 . TRBV19 CASSAFGSGRYEQYF TGTGCCAGTAGTGCGTTCGGGAGCGGGCGCTACGAGCAGTACTTC
. TRBJ2-1 . TRBV11-3 CASSLDQGNEQFF TGTGCCAGCAGCTTAGATCAGGGAAATGAGCAGTTCTTC
TRBD1 TRBJ1-2 . TRBV7-3 CASSPDRGLYGYTF TGTGCCAGCAGCCCGGACAGGGGCCTATATGGCTACACCTTC
TRBD2 TRBJ2-1 once TRBV6-5 CASSYWLAGEHEQFF TGTGCCAGCAGTTACTGGCTAGCGGGAGAACATGAGCAGTTCTTC
TRBD2 TRBJ2-7 once TRBV30 CAWSPGLAAYEQYF TGTGCCTGGAGTCCGGGACTAGCGGCCTACGAGCAGTACTTC
. TRBJ1-4 . TRBV11-3 CASSTRRGTNEKLFF TGTGCCAGCAGCACGCGAAGAGGGACTAATGAAAAACTGTTTTTT
. TRBJ2-7 . TRBV10-3 CATSESHSYEQYF TGTGCCACGAGCGAGTCACACTCCTACGAGCAGTACTTC
. TRBJ2-1 once TRBV2 CASLPPRGYSYNEQFF TGTGCCAGCCTCCCCCCCCGCGGGTATTCCTACAATGAGCAGTTCTTC
. TRBJ1-2 . TRBV12-3/TRBV12-4 CASRPPGHTGYTF TGTGCCAGCAGACCCCCGGGACATACGGGCTACACCTTC
TRBD2 TRBJ2-3 . TRBV27 CASSLTGGLADTQYF TGTGCCAGCAGTTTGACGGGAGGGTTGGCAGATACGCAGTATTTT
. TRBJ1-5 . TRBV9 CASSEGMPYGQPQHF TGTGCCAGCAGCGAGGGGATGCCGTACGGTCAGCCCCAGCATTTT
. TRBJ2-1 . TRBV5-4 CASSLAAGAVYNEQFF TGTGCCAGCAGCTTGGCGGCAGGGGCAGTCTACAATGAGCAGTTCTTC
. TRBJ1-6 . TRBV7-9 CASSVHPRGAGSNSPLHF TGTGCCAGCAGCGTCCATCCCCGGGGGGCAGGGAGTAATTCACCCCTCCACTTT
TRBD1 TRBJ2-2 . TRBV27 CASSLDPQGYTGELFF TGTGCCAGCAGTTTGGACCCACAGGGGTACACCGGGGAGCTGTTTTTT
TRBD2 TRBJ2-1 . TRBV6-2/TRBV6-3 CASSSIGLGDGEQFF TGTGCCAGCAGTTCCATAGGACTAGGGGACGGGGAGCAGTTCTTC
. TRBJ2-7 . TRBV28 CASSLMAGSYEQYF TGTGCCAGCAGTTTAATGGCAGGATCCTACGAGCAGTACTTC